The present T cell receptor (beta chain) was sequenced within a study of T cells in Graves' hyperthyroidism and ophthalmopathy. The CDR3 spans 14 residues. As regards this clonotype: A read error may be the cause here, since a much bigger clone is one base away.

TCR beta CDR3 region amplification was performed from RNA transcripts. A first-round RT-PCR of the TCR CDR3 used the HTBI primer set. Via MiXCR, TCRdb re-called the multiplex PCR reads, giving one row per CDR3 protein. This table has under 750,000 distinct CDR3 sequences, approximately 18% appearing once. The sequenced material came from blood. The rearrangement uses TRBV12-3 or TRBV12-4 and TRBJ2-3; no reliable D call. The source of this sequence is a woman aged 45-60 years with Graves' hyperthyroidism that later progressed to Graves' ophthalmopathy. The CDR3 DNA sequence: TGTGCCAGCAGTTTTCGGCTGCCCACAGATATGCAGTATTTT. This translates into CASSFRLPTDMQYF.